This entry concerns a single T cell receptor beta chain. The specificity of this receptor is unknown. The CDR3 spans 16 residues, from the cysteine through the phenylalanine. Only CDR3 DNA remains: 48 bases, in frame from the first base. V sheds 3 bases and J sheds 0 bases, leaving 9 bases between their ends. CDR1 and CDR2, looked up from the germline V gene, are SGHVS and FQNEAQ. The receptor library was made with the immunoSEQ multiplex PCR assay. For the multiplex PCR, a mixture combining 60 forward primers for TCR Vbeta segments and 13 reverse primers for TCR Jbeta segments was used. The CDR3 region of rearranged TCR beta genes was amplified from genomic DNA with a multiplex PCR assay. The Illumina HiSeq System was used to sequence the amplified TCR beta libraries as 87-base-pair reads. The study's own analysis went as follows. In a later analysis, some 80 million unique TCR beta chains were counted across the 690 or so repertoires, and roughly 9.9 million of these chains were shared by at least two donors. A nearest-neighbor algorithm error-corrected the raw reads and collapsed the reads into unique sequences, merging closely related sequences to remove PCR and sequencing errors. CDR3 sequences were aligned to IMGT reference sequences to assign V, D and J gene segments. For a sequence to be retained, a match of at least six nucleotides to both a V gene segment and a J gene segment was required. A rearrangement counted as productive if the CDR3 had no stop codons and remained in frame with V and J, and every other rearrangement counted as non-productive. CDR3 was defined according to IMGT convention as the region running from the second conserved V-encoded cysteine to the conserved J-encoded phenylalanine. The earlier analysis of some 600 of the donors excluded sequences that lacked an unambiguous match to a single V gene segment. In an earlier analysis of approximately 610 of the donors, V segments were called functional above 56.7% productive rearrangements and were called segregating when the between-donor standard deviation exceeded 5%. A statistical classification framework was built to diagnose cytomegalovirus status from the catalog of TCR beta chain sequences. In a later analysis, TCR nucleotide sequences were compared against IMGT/GENE-DB human TR gene sequences so that V and J genes could be assigned. Using the TCRdist pipeline, a later analysis assigned CDR3 sequences along with most-parsimonious VDJ recombination scenarios. In a later analysis, every TCR beta chain was defined by the combination of its CDR3 amino acid sequence and its V-gene family, and reads without a unique V-gene family were dropped. A later analysis removed roughly 590 highly shared, low-generation-probability nucleotide sequences to deal with suspected cross-contamination and a sequencing artifact. In a later analysis, a clonal expansion index for each public chain was calculated from normalized within-repertoire ranks of inferred template counts. In a later analysis, generation probabilities were computed with a VDJ recombination model fitted to out-of-frame rearrangements, and the resulting probabilities were checked against IGoR. A later analysis scored TCR-TCR, TCR-HLA and TCR-CMV co-occurrence with hypergeometric tests, applying a repertoire-size bias correction to TCR pairs. A later analysis estimated false discovery rates by permuting HLA or CMV assignments 20 times. In a later analysis, co-occurring TCRs were grouped with DBSCAN, and TCRdist sequence similarity was added when clustering was performed within HLA-allele-positive subsets. Repertoires with fewer than 30,000 or more than 120,000 public chains, plus five repertoires with anomalous nucleotide sharing, were excluded from co-occurrence clustering. Here the immuneACCESS table is served through TCRdb, limited to in-frame sequences with V and J called. Missing clones are a known gap in these copies; in checked studies unresolved V genes cover under half, and the rest lacks a known reason. V, J and clone size were drawn from that table, and D and trimming were deduced from the DNA. The table held for this sample gives tens of thousands of clones. Under 1.3% of the sample is taken by the ten largest.

The cohort consisted of 670 or so healthy bone marrow donors. At the time of sampling, all cohort members were nominally healthy, though unrecorded immune exposures were likely present. The donor tested CMV seronegative and was one of the 352 seronegative cohort members. Every donor gave a peripheral blood sample, and the peripheral blood mononuclear cells from that sample were used for TCR beta sequencing. Genomic DNA extraction from the blood cell samples was performed with the Qiagen DNeasy Blood Extraction Kit. This sample stems from a study of cytomegalovirus exposure and HLA in healthy donors (dated by TCRdb to about 2017). Regarding the study in general: An earlier analysis of roughly 610 of the donors reported 276 Gb of sequence data and about 120 million unique TCR beta sequences obtained from about 200 million T cells. Alongside the repertoire data, information on donor age, sex, ethnicity and CMV serostatus was compiled. An early release that covered some 640 HLA-typed donors contained approximately 300 gigabases of sequencing data and approximately 85 million unique TCR sequences. The T cell repertoires of 550 to 850 subjects were profiled by immunosequencing and related to cytomegalovirus serostatus. Typing coverage varied by locus: 629-630 donors for A, B, C, DRB1 and DQB1; about 520 for DQA1; nearly 610 for DPA1; roughly 450 for DPB1. Besides the first cohort of approximately 710 subjects, a separate validation cohort made up of 120 or so different subjects was used. On average, roughly 240,000 unique TCR beta nucleotide sequences were sequenced per donor among more than 350 genotyped donors of the cohort, with roughly a sixth of those sequences being non-productive. In the later analysis, no new phenotypic data were used to find candidate immune exposures; instead, reliance was placed on TCR beta sequences and their occurrence across donors. HLA typing covered class I and class II loci at four-digit resolution. All discovery cohort repertoires had been generated on a single sequencing platform. High-throughput TCR immunosequencing, statistical association of individual TCRs with disease status, and machine learning were combined to predict cytomegalovirus infection status. In a later analysis, previously published TCR beta repertoires from roughly 710 donors were re-analyzed and high-resolution HLA genotyping was added so that TCR occurrence patterns could be studied. Of the roughly 400 genotyped donors, around 81% fell in the genetic ancestry cluster associated with self-reported Caucasian donors. A few DR-DQ haplotypes were treated as single units for association and clustering because of strong linkage in the cohort. Genome-wide SNP genotypes for about 60% of the roughly 700 donors were used in a later genetic analysis, which treated that subset as a discovery cohort. The study was designed to test whether signatures of past pathogen exposure could be identified by cataloging public T cell receptors. An earlier analysis of 587 of the donors used high-throughput TCR beta sequencing to judge whether each TCR beta V gene segment behaved as functional or pseudogenic.

Overall study results and their limits: A further reported finding was that TCR beta sequences accurately predicted the HLA-A and HLA-B alleles for most subjects in the first cohort. Strong co-occurrence of HLA alleles, especially DR and DQ, made assigning TCR associations to individual alleles difficult. In both the original and validation cohorts, the classifier was reported to diagnose cytomegalovirus status with high specificity and sensitivity. In vitro tests confirmed that a few of the cytomegalovirus-associated TCR beta chains recognize cytomegalovirus antigens. In this cohort, only TCR beta chains were sequenced, and detectable features were limited by the absence of alpha or paired-chain data. Because counts were too low, seventeen rarely observed V segments, including chromosome 9 orphons, were excluded from the earlier analysis of 587 of the donors. Roughly uniform sequencing depth across donors was assumed in presence/absence analyses, although this assumption may not hold. For the cohort, immune exposure information was limited to CMV serostatus. While some public TCRs were present in many individuals, most TCR sequences turned up only very rarely across donors. The authors suggested that the approach could potentially be extended to other disease states and immunological phenotypes. Linkage disequilibrium might explain the correlated functional status among segregating V segments, but an unknown experimental factor could not be excluded. At a false discovery rate of 0.05, a later analysis linked under 20,000 TCR beta sequences to specific HLA alleles. In an earlier analysis of more than 450 of the donors, most TCR beta V segments were observed in productive rearrangements about 87% or about 30% of the time, broadly matching IMGT annotations. According to a later analysis, parvovirus B19, influenza, CMV and Epstein-Barr virus appeared linked to several top co-occurrence clusters. In a later analysis, most CMV-associated TCR beta chains were found to appear HLA-restricted, with HLA associations seemingly driven largely by CMV exposure. Because the 87-base-pair reads could not distinguish some IMGT-functional V segments, including TRBV6-2 and TRBV6-3, those segments were excluded. V-gene and J-gene trimming of TCR beta chains was associated with a missense DCLRE1C variant in a later genetic analysis, and the association was replicated in an independent cohort. In a later analysis, HLA-associated TCR beta chains were found to be more clonally expanded and to have lower generation probabilities than equally common non-associated chains. According to a later analysis, TCR association rates differed among HLA loci, with DRB1 alleles showing the most associated TCRs and HLA-C alleles showing the fewest. Because HLA typing was missing for some donors at each locus, association tests included only the typed subset. Compared with the 666-donor mean, donors in an Asian-associated ancestry cluster had fewer N-insertions in productive TCRs, according to a later genetic analysis. The study gave a list of under 200 TCR beta chains associated with cytomegalovirus. The sequencing pipeline was judged likely to have produced a cluster of highly shared sequence variants as a technical artifact.

The chain is assembled from TRBV7-8 and TRBJ2-6, with the identity of the D gene unclear. This sequence was found in a woman in her thirties or forties in good health and CMV-seronegative. Input material: PBMCs. The CDR3 region: CASSFTAYSGANVLTF. The nucleotide sequence reads as follows: TGTGCCAGCAGCTTTACAGCATACTCTGGGGCCAACGTCCTGACTTTC.